The rows below give T cell receptor beta chains drawn from one sample of a study of control samples from healthy donors and cancer patients. Profiling relied on immunoSEQ multiplex PCR, and the TCRdb table lists in-frame clones only, not all of them. The sample includes 100,000 or so clones, 80% to 90% of them seen just once. Material: blood. Source of these receptors: a man aged 25-45 years in good health. Each CDR3 is given with its conserved first and last residue. D genes are given only for firm matches. For some rows the clone size is stated as once, few or many, or as a class when expanded; others skip it.

D gene	J gene	CDR3 length	V gene	clone size	CDR3 DNA	CDR3 protein
TRBD2	TRBJ2-7	16	TRBV7-2	-	TGTGCCAGCAGCTTAGGGTCTAGCGGCCTGATCTACGAGCAGTACTTC	CASSLGSSGLIYEQYF
-	TRBJ1-4	13	TRBV30	-	TGTGCCTGGCGCGAATCTTACGCGGAAAAACTGTTTTTT	CAWRESYAEKLFF
-	TRBJ1-4	13	TRBV11-2	-	TGTGCCAGCAGCCCCCGGTTTAATGAAAAACTGTTTTTT	CASSPRFNEKLFF
TRBD1	TRBJ2-7	18	TRBV27	-	TGTGCCAGCAGTTCTCTGCTTCCGGGGACAGGGTTTGGGGGCGAGCAGTACTTC	CASSSLLPGTGFGGEQYF
TRBD1	TRBJ1-2	14	TRBV19	-	TGTGCCAGTAGTGGTGGGGGGACAGCGGATGGCTACACCTTC	CASSGGGTADGYTF
TRBD1	TRBJ1-3	14	TRBV19	-	TGTGCCAGTAGTATTACAGGGGCCGGCTACACCATATATTTT	CASSITGAGYTIYF
TRBD1	TRBJ2-1	15	TRBV5-4	-	TGTGCCAGCAGCCCCGGACTTGGCCAGGGGGATGAGCAGTTCTTC	CASSPGLGQGDEQFF
TRBD1	TRBJ2-1	16	TRBV9	-	TGTGCCAGCAGCGTAGATCAGGGGGCTACTCTCAATGAGCAGTTCTTC	CASSVDQGATLNEQFF
-	TRBJ2-2	16	TRBV27	-	TGTGCCAGCAGTTTATGGGGTCCACAGGGTCCCGGGGAGCTGTTTTTT	CASSLWGPQGPGELFF
-	TRBJ1-2	15	TRBV12-5	-	TGTGCTAGTGGAGGAAGGACAGTGGATGGCTATGGCTACACCTTC	CASGGRTVDGYGYTF
TRBD1	TRBJ1-1	15	TRBV7-8	-	TGTGCCAGCAGCTTTTATCAGGGGGGAGACACTGAAGCTTTCTTT	CASSFYQGGDTEAFF
-	TRBJ2-2	14	TRBV12-5	-	TGTGCTTCCCGCACGGGGACGGGTACCGGGGAGCTGTTTTTT	CASRTGTGTGELFF
TRBD2	TRBJ2-7	13	TRBV18	few	TGTGCCAGCTCACCTGCGGGAGTCTACGAGCAGTACTTC	CASSPAGVYEQYF
TRBD2	TRBJ2-5	19	TRBV19	-	TGTGCCAGTAGTATAGTGGCTAGCGGGGGCCTTCTTCATGGGGAGACCCAGTACTTC	CASSIVASGGLLHGETQYF
-	TRBJ2-5	13	TRBV6-5	-	TGTGCCAGCAGTAGCCAGGGGCAAGAGACCCAGTACTTC	CASSSQGQETQYF
-	TRBJ2-4	13	TRBV15	-	TGTGCCACCAGCGGAAGGGGTTTGAACATTCAGTACTTC	CATSGRGLNIQYF
-	TRBJ2-3	12	TRBV10-1	-	TGCGCCAGCAGTGAACGATGGGATACGCAGTATTTT	CASSERWDTQYF
-	TRBJ1-3	15	TRBV13	-	TGTGCCAGCAGCTTATCAGGGTTCGGTGGAAACACCATATATTTT	CASSLSGFGGNTIYF
-	TRBJ1-1	13	TRBV7-9	-	TGTGCCAGCAGCTTTAGCAAGAACACTGAAGCTTTCTTT	CASSFSKNTEAFF
-	TRBJ1-5	15	TRBV4-1	-	TGCGCCAGCAGCCAAGGTACAGCCTTTAATCAGCCCCAGCATTTT	CASSQGTAFNQPQHF
TRBD1	TRBJ1-2	15	TRBV7-2	-	TGTGCCAGCAGCTTACTAGGACAGGGGATTGACGGCTACACCTTC	CASSLLGQGIDGYTF
-	TRBJ2-5	14	TRBV14	-	TGTGCCAGCAGCCCACTCGGCGGCGAAGAGACCCAGTACTTC	CASSPLGGEETQYF
TRBD2	TRBJ2-1	16	TRBV14	-	TGTGCCAGCAGCCACGTGTGGGGGGGCTCCTACAATGAGCAGTTCTTC	CASSHVWGGSYNEQFF
-	TRBJ2-4	16	TRBV11-2	-	TGTGCCAGCAGCTTAGTATCGGGGCAGGGGCGCATCATTCAGTACTTC	CASSLVSGQGRIIQYF
-	TRBJ2-7	11	TRBV11-2	-	TGTGCCAGCAGCCACGAGTACGAGCAGTACTTC	CASSHEYEQYF
-	TRBJ1-3	14	TRBV15	-	TGTGCCACCAGCAGACTCTCTGCTGGAAACACCATATATTTT	CATSRLSAGNTIYF
-	TRBJ2-3	13	TRBV30	-	TGTGCCTGCACCCTCGACATCACAGATACGCAGTATTTT	CACTLDITDTQYF
TRBD2	TRBJ2-2	14	TRBV11-3	-	TGTGCCAGCAGCTCTACTGGGGGGGCCGGGGAGCTGTTTTTT	CASSSTGGAGELFF
TRBD2	TRBJ2-2	17	TRBV24-1	-	TGTGCCACCAGTGAAAAAAGGACTAGCGGTCCGGGCGGGGAGCTGTTTTTT	CATSEKRTSGPGGELFF